This T cell receptor beta chain was identified in a study of PD-1 blockade in mismatch repair-deficient tumors. Study-wide results and limits: Rapid post-treatment expansion, then contraction, generally preceding radiologic response, marked tumor-resident clones.

Every patient had mismatch repair deficiency by PCR or immunohistochemistry. Germline assignment: CDR1 MNHNS and CDR2 SASEGT. The CDR3 sequence is 13 residues long. V was clipped by 4 bases and J by 5 bases, with 9 bases between them. TCRdb's copy holds only in-frame clones and misses some; the assay was immunoSEQ multiplex PCR. This repertoire shows tens of thousands of clones, over 70% found once; its top ten account for around 2.7%. On this clone itself: Its specificity is unknown.

This TCR was sampled from an adult with mismatch repair-deficient cancer. The J gene is TRBJ1-5, the V gene TRBV6-1; tentatively, D is TRBD1 (5 bases). Sample: peripheral blood, taken 12 weeks after starting pembrolizumab. Here the CDR3 reads CASSVWGDQPQHF. DNA of the CDR3: TGTGCCAGCAGTGTGTGGGGGGATCAGCCCCAGCATTTT.